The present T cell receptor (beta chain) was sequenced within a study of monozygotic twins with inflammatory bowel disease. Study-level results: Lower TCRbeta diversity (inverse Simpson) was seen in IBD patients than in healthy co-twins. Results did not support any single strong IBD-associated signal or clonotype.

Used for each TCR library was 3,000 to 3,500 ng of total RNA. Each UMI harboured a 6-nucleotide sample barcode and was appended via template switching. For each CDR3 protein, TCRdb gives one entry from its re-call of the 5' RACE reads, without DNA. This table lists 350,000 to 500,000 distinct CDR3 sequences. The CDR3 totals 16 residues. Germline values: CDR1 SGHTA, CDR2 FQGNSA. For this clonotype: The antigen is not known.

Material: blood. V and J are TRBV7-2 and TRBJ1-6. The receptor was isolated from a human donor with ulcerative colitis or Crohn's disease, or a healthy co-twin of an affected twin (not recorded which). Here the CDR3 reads CASSPSGGSYNSPLHF.